The present T cell receptor (beta chain) was sequenced within a study of neurological immune-mediated disorders. Each CDR3 protein gets one entry after TCRdb re-called the 5' RACE reads with MiXCR. Of some 30,000 distinct CDR3 sequences in the sample, approximately 5% were seen once. This clonotype was seen many times. The receptor comes from a woman in her forties or fifties in good health. The sample comprised CD4+ T cells from blood.

The DNA of the CDR3 is TGCGCCAGCAGCTCGGGGGCTTCGGATTTGGGTGGCTACACCTTC. It is translated as CASSSGASDLGGYTF. This chain connects TRBV5-1 to TRBJ1-2, with D perhaps TRBD1 (6 bases). This CDR3 contains 15 residues. Germline values: CDR1 SGHRS, CDR2 YFSETQ. V lost 3 bases, J lost 7 bases, and 19 bases lay in between. Full variable domain (outside the CDR3, taken from reference TRBV5-1 and TRBJ1-2): KAGVTQTPRYLIKTRGQQVTLSCSPISGHRSVSWYQQTPGQGLQFLFEYFSETQRNKGNFPGRFSGRQFSNSRSEMNVSTLELGDSALYLCASSSGASDLGGYTFGSGTRLTVV.